This TCR beta chain was sequenced during a study of blood T cells in healthy people across ages. Whole-study results and caveats: TCR beta diversity per million T cells fell roughly linearly with age.

Only one count was recorded for this clonotype. No antigen is known for it. Germline CDR1 and CDR2: MGHDK and SYGVNS. V dropped 6 bases and J dropped 7; count of bases not matched to a gene: 9. This CDR3 spans 14 amino acids. The second PCR ran roughly 6 to 11 cycles with a sample-barcoded 5' primer and J-beta primers. TCRdb independently ran MiXCR on the 5' RACE reads; one entry per CDR3 protein. This table has 780,000 or so distinct CDR3 sequences, roughly three fifths appearing once. The sequencing input was blood. The receptor comes from a man in his forties in good health. V and J are TRBV25-1 and TRBJ2-1; 7 bases are a match to TRBD2. CDR3 bases: TGTGCCAGCAGGGATAGTTGGGGGGGGAATGAGCAGTTCTTC. Its protein product is CASRDSWGGNEQFF.